This T cell receptor (beta chain) was observed in a study of OX40 agonist ivuxolimab in advanced cancers. Study at large: The study treated patients with ivuxolimab, an agonistic anti-OX40 (CD134) antibody. Overall study results and limits: At doses 0.1 to 3.0 mg/kg, CD4+ and CD8+ clones expanded. In the expanded peripheral T cells, antigen specificity was never determined. Expanded clones were, on average, more numerous in CD8+ T cells than in CD4+.

To note about this clone: The antigen remains unidentified.

V lost 7 bases and J 2 bases, leaving 11 bases between the germline ends. The CDR3 runs 13 residues. The germline gives CDR1 SNHLY, CDR2 FYNNEI. Sequencing used immunoSEQ multiplex PCR; TCRdb keeps in-frame clones, though not all of them. The sample lists 21,000 or so clones, roughly 80% seen once, with about 28% in the top ten. This specimen was CD4+ or CD8+ T cells sorted from blood, taken in a trial of the OX40 agonist ivuxolimab. V is TRBV2 and J is TRBJ2-5, with D unclear. The receptor comes from an adult with an advanced solid tumor such as melanoma, head and neck, liver or kidney cancer. Here the CDR3 reads CASKNERQETQYF. The CDR3 DNA follows: TGTGCCAGCAAGAACGAACGTCAAGAGACCCAGTACTTC.